The rows below give T cell receptor beta chains drawn from one sample of a study of T cells in Graves' hyperthyroidism and ophthalmopathy. MiXCR, applied by TCRdb to the multiplex PCR reads, yields one record per CDR3 protein. The sample has 300,000 to 400,000 distinct CDR3 sequences, about 18% seen once; the top ten hold less than 65%. The material sequenced was blood. These receptors all come from a woman aged 45-60 years with Graves' hyperthyroidism. Each CDR3 is given with its conserved first and last residue. D genes are given only for firm matches. Some rows mark clone size as missing; the rest say once, few, many or name a class of expanded clone.

clone_size	v_call	d_call	j_call	cdr3_nt	cdr3_aa
many	TRBV7-9	TRBD2	TRBJ2-5	TGTGCCAGCAGTTTATTGGCGGGGGGGCGCGAGACCCAGTACTTC	CASSLLAGGRETQYF
-	TRBV4-2	TRBD2	TRBJ2-2	TGTGCCAGCAGCCAAGAAAAAGACCGGGACTACTGGAACACCGGGGAGCTGTTTTTT	CASSQEKDRDYWNTGELFF
many	TRBV6-1	-	TRBJ1-1	TGTGCCAGCAGTGAATTGGGACAGAACACTGAAGCTTTCTTT	CASSELGQNTEAFF
many	TRBV12-3/TRBV12-4	-	TRBJ1-2	TGTGCCAGCAGTCCTACAGGGTTCGGCTATGGCTACACCTTC	CASSPTGFGYGYTF
-	TRBV4-1	TRBD1	TRBJ2-3	TGCGCCAGCAGCCCGCGACAGGGGGCTTTGACAGATACGCAGTATTTT	CASSPRQGALTDTQYF
-	TRBV20-1	-	TRBJ1-2	TGCAGTGCTAGATTGGGGACGGACTATGGCTACACCTTC	CSARLGTDYGYTF
many	TRBV6-1	TRBD1	TRBJ1-1	TGTGCCAGCAGTCCCCGGACAGGGTGGAACACTGAAGCTTTCTTT	CASSPRTGWNTEAFF
few	TRBV3-1	-	TRBJ2-6	TGTGCCAGCAGCTCCACCTACTCTGGGGCCAACGTCCTGACTTTC	CASSSTYSGANVLTF
-	TRBV4-1	TRBD2	TRBJ2-3	TGCGCCAGCAGCCCCCAGGGACTAGAGCCTACCACAGATACGCAGTATTTT	CASSPQGLEPTTDTQYF
-	TRBV20-1	-	TRBJ1-5	TGCAGTGCTGGAGACAGCGGCAATCAGCCCCAGCATTTT	CSAGDSGNQPQHF
-	TRBV5-1	TRBD1	TRBJ1-4	TGCGCCAGCGGCACAGGGGCTAATGAAAAACTGTTTTTT	CASGTGANEKLFF
many	TRBV7-9	-	TRBJ2-1	TGTGCCAGCAGCTCCCCACAGGGTTTTGAGCAGTTCTTC	CASSSPQGFEQFF
few	TRBV6-1	-	TRBJ2-1	TGTGCCAGCAGTCCTACCCAGGGATACCTGTTGAATGAGCAGTTCTTC	CASSPTQGYLLNEQFF
-	TRBV5-5	-	TRBJ1-1	TGTGCCAGCAGCTTGGATCAGGGGTACACTGAAGCTTTCTTT	CASSLDQGYTEAFF
-	TRBV6-1	-	TRBJ1-1	TGTGCCAGCAGTTTTAGTAAGAACACTGAAGCTTTCTTT	CASSFSKNTEAFF
few	TRBV18	-	TRBJ1-4	TGTGCCAGCTCACCAGGGGGAGAGGATGAAAAACTGTTTTTT	CASSPGGEDEKLFF
few	TRBV12-3/TRBV12-4	-	TRBJ1-5	TGTGCCAGCAGTTTAGACGGTTTCGGCAATCAGCCCCAGCATTTT	CASSLDGFGNQPQHF
many	TRBV18	-	TRBJ2-1	TGTGCCAGCTCAGCCCCCTACAATGAGCAGTTCTTC	CASSAPYNEQFF
-	TRBV7-2	-	TRBJ2-1	TGTGCCAGCAGCTATGGTTGGGAGCGGATGTTCTTC	CASSYGWERMFF
many	TRBV12-3/TRBV12-4	-	TRBJ1-4	TGTGCCAGCAGGGCCCGGGACTCTGGACTGTTTTTT	CASRARDSGLFF
many	TRBV5-1	-	TRBJ2-7	TGCGCCAGCAGCTTGGCCGGCGGGGACCTATACGAGCAGTACTTC	CASSLAGGDLYEQYF
-	TRBV7-9	TRBD1	TRBJ1-1	TGTGCCAGCAGCCCCCTTTGGGCAGGGGGAAACACTGAAGCTTTCTTT	CASSPLWAGGNTEAFF
few	TRBV20-1	-	TRBJ2-7	TGCAGTGCTAGGTACACGGAGGACTACGAGCAGTACTTC	CSARYTEDYEQYF
-	TRBV5-1	-	TRBJ1-3	TGCGCCAGCGGCGGGGGGGCTGGAAACACCATATATTTT	CASGGGAGNTIYF
many	TRBV12-3/TRBV12-4	-	TRBJ1-2	TGTGCCAGCACCCTATGGGGGCACCCTCAGGAAGGCTACACCTTC	CASTLWGHPQEGYTF
-	TRBV30	-	TRBJ1-5	TGTGCCTCCTCCGGGACGCTCAATCAGCCCCAGCATTTT	CASSGTLNQPQHF
many	TRBV5-1	-	TRBJ2-3	TGCGCCAGCAGCTTGGGTTCCGCGGCTTTCACAGATACGCAGTATTTT	CASSLGSAAFTDTQYF
many	TRBV18	-	TRBJ2-1	TGTGCCAGCTCACTTGTGGGGGGGCCCGACAATGAGCAGTTCTTC	CASSLVGGPDNEQFF
-	TRBV12-5	-	TRBJ1-5	TGTGCTAGTGGTTTTTTCTACCCGATAACCGGGACAAAAATCAATCAGCCCCAGCATTTT	CASGFFYPITGTKINQPQHF
many	TRBV10-3	TRBD1	TRBJ2-7	TGTGCCATCAGTGACTGGGACAGGGGGCGCGAGCAGTACTTC	CAISDWDRGREQYF
-	TRBV28	-	TRBJ1-4	TGTGCCAGCAGTTTTCGGCAGGCTGGGGAAAAACTGTTTTTT	CASSFRQAGEKLFF
-	TRBV27	TRBD1	TRBJ1-2	TGTGCCAGCAGTCCAAGTTTCGGGACAGGGGGCCTAGCTAACTATGGCTACACCTTC	CASSPSFGTGGLANYGYTF
-	TRBV19	-	TRBJ2-7	TGTGCCAGTACCAACACGGGGGCAGGGGGCTCCTACGAGCAGTACTTC	CASTNTGAGGSYEQYF
few	TRBV20-1	-	TRBJ2-7	TGCAGTGCTAGATCGGGCGAGCAGTACTTC	CSARSGEQYF
many	TRBV28	-	TRBJ2-5	TGTGCCAGCAGTTCCCACAACGAAGAGACCCAGTACTTC	CASSSHNEETQYF
many	TRBV18	-	TRBJ2-5	TGTGCCAGCTCACCACAGGCAGGCCAAGAGACCCAGTACTTC	CASSPQAGQETQYF
-	TRBV3-1	-	TRBJ2-5	TGTGCCAGCAGCCTCCCTCTGGAGACCCAGTACTTC	CASSLPLETQYF